This paragraph reports one T cell receptor beta chain. Its antigen is not known. Trimming stripped 7 bases from V and 7 bases from J, with 16 bases between. The CDR3 is 14 amino acids. Per the germline V gene, CDR1 is MNHEY and CDR2 is SVGEGT. The data were obtained in a study of T-cell memory formation after mild COVID-19. General observations from the study: A balance of CD4 and CD8 characterized clones contracting day 15 to 85, whereas later expanders leaned CD4+.

The 5'RACE method, run with constant-segment primers, produced TCR alpha and TCR beta cDNA libraries (carrying sample barcodes and UMIs). TCRdb re-analysed the 5' RACE reads in MiXCR, keeping a single row per CDR3 protein. Among hundreds of thousands of distinct CDR3 sequences listed, about 18% were seen once. This sequence joins TRBV6-2 or TRBV6-3 and TRBJ1-4; a weak D match, TRBD1 (5 bases). The sequencing sample was made of PBMCs or a T cell subset sorted from them (not recorded which). This TCR derives from an adult woman who had mild COVID-19 (a few samples of this study predate the infection). Cell type and time point are not known. CDR3 sequence (DNA): TGTGCCAGCACCCCTGGGGGAGAGGTTGAAAAACTGTTTTTT. Its translation is CASTPGGEVEKLFF.